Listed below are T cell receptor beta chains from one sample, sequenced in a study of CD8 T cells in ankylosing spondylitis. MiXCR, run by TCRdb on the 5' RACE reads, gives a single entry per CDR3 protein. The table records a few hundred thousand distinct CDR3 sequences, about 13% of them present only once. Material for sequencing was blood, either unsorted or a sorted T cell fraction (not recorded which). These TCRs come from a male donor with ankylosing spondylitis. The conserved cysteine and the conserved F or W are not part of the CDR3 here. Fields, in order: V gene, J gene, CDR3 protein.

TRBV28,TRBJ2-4,ASIPSWAKNIQY
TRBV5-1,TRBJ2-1,ASSLGGLAGGGEQF
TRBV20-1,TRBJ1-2,SARDRLLNYGYT
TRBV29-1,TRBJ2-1,SVDSLAGGSSYNEQF
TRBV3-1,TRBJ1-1,ASSSITGGWTEAF
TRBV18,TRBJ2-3,ASSPSSGATDTQY
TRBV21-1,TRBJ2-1,ASKLLGTGDSYNEQF
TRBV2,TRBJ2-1,ASSEERSGRQF
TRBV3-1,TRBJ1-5,ASSPTGEQQPQH
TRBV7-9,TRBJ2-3,ASSFGQGLDTQY
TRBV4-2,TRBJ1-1,ASSKGQDMNTEAF
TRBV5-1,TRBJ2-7,ASSVTGNLYEQY
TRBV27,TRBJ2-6,ASRTGANVLT
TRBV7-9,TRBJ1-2,ASSLVQLDGYT
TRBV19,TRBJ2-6,ASSIDHVGAAFSGANVLT
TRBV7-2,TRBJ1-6,ASSFGAENSPLH
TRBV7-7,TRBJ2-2,ASSFGGGGELF
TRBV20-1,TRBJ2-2,SARVASGSQVGELF
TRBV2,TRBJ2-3,ASSPRTASSTDTQY
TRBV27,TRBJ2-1,ASSPWGESSYNEQF
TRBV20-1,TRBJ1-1,SARVPGRKKTRDTEAF
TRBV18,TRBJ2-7,ASSPEGGRRDEQY
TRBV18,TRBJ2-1,ASSPRASGAAEPNNEQF
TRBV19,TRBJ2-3,ASSSQTETTDTQY
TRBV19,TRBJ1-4,PGHPTTNEKLF
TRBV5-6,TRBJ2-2,ASSLGLENTGELF
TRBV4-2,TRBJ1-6,ASSQDPGDPSPLH
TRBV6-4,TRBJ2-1,ASSRGGMGEQF
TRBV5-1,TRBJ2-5,ASSRGTSEETQY
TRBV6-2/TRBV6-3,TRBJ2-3,ASSYSGGRWGTDTQY
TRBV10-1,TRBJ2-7,ASSYSGTYEQY
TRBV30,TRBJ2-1,AWSLSSGTGEQF
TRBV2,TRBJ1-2,ASRHRTGGSGYGYT
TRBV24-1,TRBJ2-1,ATSDSMGLAEGNEQF
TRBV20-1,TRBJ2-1,SAWDRAGLAGANEQF
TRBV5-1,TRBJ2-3,ASSLTSDTQY
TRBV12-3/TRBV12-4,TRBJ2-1,ASRPGTSGSIYNEQF
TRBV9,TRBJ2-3,ASSPRQGPVSTDTQY
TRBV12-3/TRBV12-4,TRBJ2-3,ASSPRAVSGRGTDTQY
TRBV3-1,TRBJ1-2,ASSPPFSYGYT
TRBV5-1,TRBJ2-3,ASSLRGRTWDTDTQY
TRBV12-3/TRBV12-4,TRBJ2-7,ASSYGGRRREQY
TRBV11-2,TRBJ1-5,ASSPNGARQPQH
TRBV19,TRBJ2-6,ASSPSPGANVLT
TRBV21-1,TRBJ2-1,ATVGLAAHPEQF
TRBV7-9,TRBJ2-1,ASSFTRKVHEQF
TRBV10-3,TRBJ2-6,AISEPWTAGANVLT
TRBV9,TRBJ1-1,ASSQGVGLPAAF
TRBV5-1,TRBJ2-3,ASSLEVGADTQY
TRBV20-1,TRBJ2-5,SASEGARETQY
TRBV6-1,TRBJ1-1,ASSRGDLGTEAF
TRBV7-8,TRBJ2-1,ASSFVRSPGNNEQF
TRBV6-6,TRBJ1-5,ASSYREIQPQH
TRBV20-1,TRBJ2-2,SAPRETWELF
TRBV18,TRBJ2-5,ASSPGGPEETQY